A single sample is the source of the 3 T cell receptor beta chains below, sequenced in a study of cytomegalovirus exposure and HLA in healthy donors. Researchers ran the PCR with 60 Vbeta and 13 Jbeta primers. Sequencing was performed with immunoSEQ multiplex PCR; in TCRdb, only in-frame clones are kept and a portion is missing. Of about 120,000 clones detected, roughly 9% appear once; the ten largest clones hold 6%. The material sequenced was PBMCs. These receptors were obtained from a woman aged 40 to 50 in good health and CMV-seropositive.

This clone came up a few times. This sequence joins TRBV6-1 and TRBJ2-7, with TRBD1 matching 7 bases. The J segment lost 3 bases and the V segment lost 2 bases, leaving 7 bases of the junction unmatched. The germline V gene has CDR1 MNHNS and CDR2 SASEGT. The CDR3 runs 15 residues. CDR3 in amino acids: CASSEQTGSNYEQYF. The DNA for the CDR3 is TGTGCCAGCAGTGAACAGACAGGGTCTAACTACGAGCAGTACTTC.

This clone appeared a few times. The rearrangement uses TRBV7-9 and TRBJ2-3; D remains ambiguous. Germline lookup yields CDR1 SEHNR and CDR2 FQNEAQ (reference sequence). V lost 5 bases and J lost 3, with 6 bases in between. The length of the CDR3 is 12 residues. For the CDR3, the DNA is TGTGCCAGCAGCCAACATACAGATACGCAGTATTTT. As protein: CASSQHTDTQYF.

The J gene is TRBJ1-5, the V gene TRBV5-1; 8 bases align to TRBD1. CDR1 is SGHRS, CDR2 YFSETQ, per germline. The ends lost 5 bases at V and 7 bases at J; junction bases unmatched: 11. This CDR3 region has 15 residues. CDR3 nucleotide sequence: TGCGCCAGCAGTAGAGGACAGGGTCCCAACCAGCCCCAGCATTTT. Its translation is CASSRGQGPNQPQHF.